This note documents a single T cell receptor beta chain sequence. What it binds is unknown. Approximately 1.8 micrograms of genomic DNA came from cryopreserved PBMCs for TCR beta libraries. Produced via immunoSEQ multiplex PCR; TCRdb's table is partial and in-frame only. The repertoire holds thousands of clones, 61% seen once, with 18% in the top ten. The data are from a study of cytotoxic CD8 clonotypes in ibrutinib-treated CLL. Study results and limitations: Progressing and sustained-remission patients had different sampling times. At ibrutinib response, clonality increased, and at progression it declined back toward baseline.

This TCR came from a human donor with chronic lymphocytic leukemia. The source was PBMCs, collected before ibrutinib treatment.

In DNA form, the CDR3 reads TGTGCCAGCAGCGAGTGGGGGCCCTATGGCTACACCTTC. Protein product: CASSEWGPYGYTF. V and J are TRBV7-9 and TRBJ1-2; weak D call: TRBD1 (6 bases). The CDR3 covers 13 residues. V lost 5 bases, J lost 4 bases, and 11 bases lay in between. The germline CDR1 and CDR2 sequences are SEHNR and FQNEAQ (reference sequence).